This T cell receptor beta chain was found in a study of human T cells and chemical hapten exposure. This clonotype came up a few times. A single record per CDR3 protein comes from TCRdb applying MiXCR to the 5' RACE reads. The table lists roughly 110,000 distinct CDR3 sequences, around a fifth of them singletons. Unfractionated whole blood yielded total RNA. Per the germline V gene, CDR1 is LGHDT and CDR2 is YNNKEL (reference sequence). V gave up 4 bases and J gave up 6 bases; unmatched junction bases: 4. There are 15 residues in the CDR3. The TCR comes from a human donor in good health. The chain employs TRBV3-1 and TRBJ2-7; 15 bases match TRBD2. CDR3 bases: TGTGCCAGCAGCCTGGGACTAGCGGGGGGACTCGAGCAGTACTTC. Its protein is CASSLGLAGGLEQYF.